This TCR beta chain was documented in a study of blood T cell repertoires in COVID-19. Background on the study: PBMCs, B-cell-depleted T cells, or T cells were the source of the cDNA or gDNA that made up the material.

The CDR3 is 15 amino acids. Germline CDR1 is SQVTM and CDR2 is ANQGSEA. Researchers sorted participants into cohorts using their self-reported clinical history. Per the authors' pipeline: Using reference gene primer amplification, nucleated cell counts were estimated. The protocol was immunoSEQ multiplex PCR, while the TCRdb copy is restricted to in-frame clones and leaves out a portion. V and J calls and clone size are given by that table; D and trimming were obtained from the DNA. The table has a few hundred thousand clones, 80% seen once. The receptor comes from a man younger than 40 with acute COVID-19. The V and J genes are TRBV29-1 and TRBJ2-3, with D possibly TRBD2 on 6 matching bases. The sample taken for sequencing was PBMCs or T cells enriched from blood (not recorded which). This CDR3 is CSLRPGTLNADTQYF. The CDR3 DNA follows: TGCAGTCTCAGACCGGGGACTTTAAACGCAGATACGCAGTATTTT.